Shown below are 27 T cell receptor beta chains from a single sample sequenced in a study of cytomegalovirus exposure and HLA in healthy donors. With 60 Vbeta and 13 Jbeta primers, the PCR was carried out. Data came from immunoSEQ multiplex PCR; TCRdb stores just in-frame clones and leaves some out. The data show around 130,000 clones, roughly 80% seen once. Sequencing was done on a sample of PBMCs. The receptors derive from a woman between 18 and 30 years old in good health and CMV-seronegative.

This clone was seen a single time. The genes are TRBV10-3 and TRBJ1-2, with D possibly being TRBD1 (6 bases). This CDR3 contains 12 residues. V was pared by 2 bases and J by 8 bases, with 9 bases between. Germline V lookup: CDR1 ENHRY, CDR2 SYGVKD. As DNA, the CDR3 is TGTGCCATCAGTGAGCAGACAGGAGGCTACACCTTC. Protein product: CAISEQTGGYTF.

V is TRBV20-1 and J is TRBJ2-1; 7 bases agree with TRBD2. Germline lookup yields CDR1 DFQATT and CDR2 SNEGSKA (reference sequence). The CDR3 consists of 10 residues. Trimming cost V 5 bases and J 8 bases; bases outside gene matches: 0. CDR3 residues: CSAGLDEQFF. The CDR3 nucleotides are TGCAGTGCTGGACTAGATGAGCAGTTCTTC.

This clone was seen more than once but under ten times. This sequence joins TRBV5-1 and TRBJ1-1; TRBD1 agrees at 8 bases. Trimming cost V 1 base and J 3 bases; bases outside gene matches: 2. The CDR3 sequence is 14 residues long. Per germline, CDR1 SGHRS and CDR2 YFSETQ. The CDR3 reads CASSLQTGDTEAFF. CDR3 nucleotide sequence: TGCGCCAGCAGCTTGCAGACAGGGGACACTGAAGCTTTCTTT.

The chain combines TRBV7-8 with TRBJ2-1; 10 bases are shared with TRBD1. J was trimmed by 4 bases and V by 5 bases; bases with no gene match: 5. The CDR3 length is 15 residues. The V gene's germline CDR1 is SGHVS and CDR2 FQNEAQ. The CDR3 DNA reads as TGTGCCAGCAGCCTGGGACAGGGGCCTTACAATGAGCAGTTCTTC. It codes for CASSLGQGPYNEQFF.

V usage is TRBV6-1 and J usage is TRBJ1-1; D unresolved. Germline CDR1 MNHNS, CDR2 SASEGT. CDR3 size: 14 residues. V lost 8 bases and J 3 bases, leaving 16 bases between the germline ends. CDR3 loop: CASEIGGRDTEAFF. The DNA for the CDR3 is TGTGCCAGCGAAATAGGAGGAAGGGACACTGAAGCTTTCTTT.

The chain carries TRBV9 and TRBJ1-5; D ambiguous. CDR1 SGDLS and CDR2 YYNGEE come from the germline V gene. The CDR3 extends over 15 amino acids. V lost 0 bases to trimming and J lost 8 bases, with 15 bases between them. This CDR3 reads CASSVAGVAGEPQHF. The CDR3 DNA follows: TGTGCCAGCAGCGTAGCTGGGGTCGCGGGTGAGCCCCAGCATTTT.

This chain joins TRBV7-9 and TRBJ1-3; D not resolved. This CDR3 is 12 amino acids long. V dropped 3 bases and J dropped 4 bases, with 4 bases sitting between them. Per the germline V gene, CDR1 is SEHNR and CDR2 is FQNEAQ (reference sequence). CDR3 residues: CASSFGGNTIYF. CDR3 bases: TGTGCCAGCAGCTTCGGGGGAAACACCATATATTTT.

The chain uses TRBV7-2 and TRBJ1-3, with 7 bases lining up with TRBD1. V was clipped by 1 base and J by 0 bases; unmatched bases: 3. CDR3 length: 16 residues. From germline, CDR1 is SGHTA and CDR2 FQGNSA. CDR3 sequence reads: CASSLGAGGSGNTIYF. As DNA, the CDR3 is TGTGCCAGCAGCTTAGGAGCAGGGGGCTCTGGAAACACCATATATTTT.

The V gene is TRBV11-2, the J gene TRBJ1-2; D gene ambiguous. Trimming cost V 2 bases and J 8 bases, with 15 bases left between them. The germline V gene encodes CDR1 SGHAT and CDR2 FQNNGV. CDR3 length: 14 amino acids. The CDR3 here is CASSLFGERGGYTF. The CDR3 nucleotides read TGTGCCAGCAGCTTATTCGGGGAGCGCGGAGGCTACACCTTC.

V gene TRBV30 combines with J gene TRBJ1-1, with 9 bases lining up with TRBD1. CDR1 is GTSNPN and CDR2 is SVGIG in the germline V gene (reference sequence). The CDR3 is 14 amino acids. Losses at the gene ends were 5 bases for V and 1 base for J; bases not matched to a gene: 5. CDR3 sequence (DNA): TGTGCCTGGGGACAGGGGTGGGCGAACACTGAAGCTTTCTTT. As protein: CAWGQGWANTEAFF.

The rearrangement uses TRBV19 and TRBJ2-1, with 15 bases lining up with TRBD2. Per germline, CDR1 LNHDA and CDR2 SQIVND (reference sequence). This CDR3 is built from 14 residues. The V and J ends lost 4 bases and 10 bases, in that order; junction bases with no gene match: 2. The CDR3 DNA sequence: TGTGCCAGTAGTAGTGGGACTAGCGGGAGGGAGCAGTTCTTC. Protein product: CASSSGTSGREQFF. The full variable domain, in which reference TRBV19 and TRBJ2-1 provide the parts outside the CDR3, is DGGITQSPKYLFRKEGQNVTLSCEQNLNHDAMYWYRQDPGQGLRLIYYSQIVNDFQKGDIAEGYSVSREKKESFPLTVTSAQKNPTAFYLCASSSGTSGREQFFGPGTRLTVL.

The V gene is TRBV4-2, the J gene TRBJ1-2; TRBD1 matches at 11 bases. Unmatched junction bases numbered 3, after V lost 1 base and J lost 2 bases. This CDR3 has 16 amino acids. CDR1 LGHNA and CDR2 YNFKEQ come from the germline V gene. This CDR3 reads CASSQVGQGANYGYTF. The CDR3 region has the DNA TGTGCCAGCAGCCAAGTAGGACAGGGGGCGAACTATGGCTACACCTTC.

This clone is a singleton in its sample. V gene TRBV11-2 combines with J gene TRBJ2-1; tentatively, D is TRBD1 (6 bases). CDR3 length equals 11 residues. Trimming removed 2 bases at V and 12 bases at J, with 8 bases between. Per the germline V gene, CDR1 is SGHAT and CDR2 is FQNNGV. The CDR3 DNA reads TGTGCCAGCAGCTTAACGACAGGGCAGTTCTTC. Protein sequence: CASSLTTGQFF. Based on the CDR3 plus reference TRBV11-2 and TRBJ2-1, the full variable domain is EAGVAQSPRYKIIEKRQSVAFWCNPISGHATLYWYQQILGQGPKLLIQFQNNGVVDDSQLPKDRFSAERLKGVDSTLKIQPAKLEDSAVYLCASSLTTGQFFGPGTRLTVL.

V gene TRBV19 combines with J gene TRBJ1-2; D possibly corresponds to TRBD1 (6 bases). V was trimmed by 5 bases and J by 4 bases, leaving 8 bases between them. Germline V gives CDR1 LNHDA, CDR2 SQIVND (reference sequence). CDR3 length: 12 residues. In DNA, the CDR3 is TGTGCCAGTAGTTCACAGGGCTATGGCTACACCTTC. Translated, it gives CASSSQGYGYTF.

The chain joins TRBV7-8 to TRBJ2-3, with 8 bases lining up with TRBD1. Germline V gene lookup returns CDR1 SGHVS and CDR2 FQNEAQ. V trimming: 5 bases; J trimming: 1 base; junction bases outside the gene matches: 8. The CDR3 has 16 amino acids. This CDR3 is CASSPYRTGRTDTQYF. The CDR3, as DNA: TGTGCCAGCAGCCCGTATCGGACAGGGCGCACAGATACGCAGTATTTT.

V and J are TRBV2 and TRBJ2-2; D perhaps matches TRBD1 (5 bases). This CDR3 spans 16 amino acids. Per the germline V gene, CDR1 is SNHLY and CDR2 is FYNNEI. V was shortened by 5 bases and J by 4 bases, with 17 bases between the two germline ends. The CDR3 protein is CASSPWTRYGTGELFF. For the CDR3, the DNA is TGTGCCAGCAGTCCCTGGACACGGTATGGCACCGGGGAGCTGTTTTTT.

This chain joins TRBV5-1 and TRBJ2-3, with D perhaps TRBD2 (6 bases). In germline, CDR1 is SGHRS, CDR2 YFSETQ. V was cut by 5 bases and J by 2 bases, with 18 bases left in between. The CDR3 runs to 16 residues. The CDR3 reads CASRTSPGLNTDTQYF. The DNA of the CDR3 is TGCGCCAGCAGGACTTCTCCGGGACTGAACACAGATACGCAGTATTTT.

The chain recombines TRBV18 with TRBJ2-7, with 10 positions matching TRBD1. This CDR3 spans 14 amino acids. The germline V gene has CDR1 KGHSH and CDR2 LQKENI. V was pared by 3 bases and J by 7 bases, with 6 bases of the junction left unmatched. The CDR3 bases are TGTGCCAGCTCACCGGGGACAGGGGCCTGGGAGCAGTACTTC. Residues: CASSPGTGAWEQYF.

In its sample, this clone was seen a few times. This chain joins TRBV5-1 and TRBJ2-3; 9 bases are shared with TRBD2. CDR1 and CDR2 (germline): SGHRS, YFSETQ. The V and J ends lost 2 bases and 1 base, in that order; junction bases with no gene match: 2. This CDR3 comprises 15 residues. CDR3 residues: CASSFAGGGTDTQYF. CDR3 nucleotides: TGCGCCAGCAGCTTTGCGGGGGGGGGCACAGATACGCAGTATTTT.

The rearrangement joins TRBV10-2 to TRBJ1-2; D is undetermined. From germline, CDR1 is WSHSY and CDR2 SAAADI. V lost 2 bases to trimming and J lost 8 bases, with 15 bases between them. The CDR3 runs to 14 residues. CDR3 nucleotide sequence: TGCGCCAGCAGTGAGCCCGCGGGTACTCGGGGCTACACCTTC. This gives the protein CASSEPAGTRGYTF.

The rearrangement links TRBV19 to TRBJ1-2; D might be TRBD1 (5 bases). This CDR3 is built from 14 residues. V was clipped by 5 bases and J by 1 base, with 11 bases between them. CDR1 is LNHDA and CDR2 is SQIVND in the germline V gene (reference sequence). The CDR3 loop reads CASSPGPFNYGYTF. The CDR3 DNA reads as TGTGCCAGTAGTCCAGGGCCTTTTAACTATGGCTACACCTTC.

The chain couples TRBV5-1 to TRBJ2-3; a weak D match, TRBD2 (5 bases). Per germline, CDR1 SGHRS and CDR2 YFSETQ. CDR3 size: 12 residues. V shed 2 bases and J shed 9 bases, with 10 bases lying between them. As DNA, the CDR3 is TGCGCCAGCAGCTTCGGGGAGAGCACGCAGTATTTT. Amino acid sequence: CASSFGESTQYF. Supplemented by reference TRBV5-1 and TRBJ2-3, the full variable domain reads KAGVTQTPRYLIKTRGQQVTLSCSPISGHRSVSWYQQTPGQGLQFLFEYFSETQRNKGNFPGRFSGRQFSNSRSEMNVSTLELGDSALYLCASSFGESTQYFGPGTRLTVL.

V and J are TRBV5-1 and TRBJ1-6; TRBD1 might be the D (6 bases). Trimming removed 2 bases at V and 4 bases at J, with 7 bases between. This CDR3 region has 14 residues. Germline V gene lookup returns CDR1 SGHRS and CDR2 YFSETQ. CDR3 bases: TGCGCCAGCAGCTTAACAGGGTATAATTCACCCCTCCACTTT. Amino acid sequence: CASSLTGYNSPLHF.

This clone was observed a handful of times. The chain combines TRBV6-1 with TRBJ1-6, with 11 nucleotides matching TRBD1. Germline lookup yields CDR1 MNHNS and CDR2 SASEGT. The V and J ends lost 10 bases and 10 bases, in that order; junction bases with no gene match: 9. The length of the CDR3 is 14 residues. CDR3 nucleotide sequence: TGTGCCAACAATGAGGGGACAGGGGGATCACCCCTCCACTTT. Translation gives CANNEGTGGSPLHF.

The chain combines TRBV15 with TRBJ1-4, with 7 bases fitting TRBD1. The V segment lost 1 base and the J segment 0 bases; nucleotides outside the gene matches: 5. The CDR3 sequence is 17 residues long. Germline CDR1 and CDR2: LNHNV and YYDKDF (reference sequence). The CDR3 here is CATSRASGTATNEKLFF. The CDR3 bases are TGTGCCACCAGCAGAGCATCCGGGACAGCAACTAATGAAAAACTGTTTTTT.

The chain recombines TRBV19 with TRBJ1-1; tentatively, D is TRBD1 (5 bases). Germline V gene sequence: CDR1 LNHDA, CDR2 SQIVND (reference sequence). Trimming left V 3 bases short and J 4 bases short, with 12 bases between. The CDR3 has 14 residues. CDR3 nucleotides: TGTGCCAGTAGTATTGGAGCAGGGCGCACTGAAGCTTTCTTT. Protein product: CASSIGAGRTEAFF.

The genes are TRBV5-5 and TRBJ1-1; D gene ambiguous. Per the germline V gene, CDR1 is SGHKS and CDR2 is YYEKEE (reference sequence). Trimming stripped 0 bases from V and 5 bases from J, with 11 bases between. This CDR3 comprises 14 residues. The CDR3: CASSLVESVTEAFF. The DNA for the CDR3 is TGTGCCAGCAGCTTGGTCGAGAGTGTGACTGAAGCTTTCTTT.